Detailed here is one T cell receptor (beta chain). What it binds is not known. Only in-frame clones appear in the TCRdb table, and some are missing; sequencing was by immunoSEQ multiplex PCR. The sample contains 170,000 or so clones, around 88% of which appear only once. This CDR3 region has 15 residues. V was clipped by 4 bases and J by 6 bases, with 19 bases between them. Germline CDR1 reads ENHRY; CDR2 reads SYGVKD. The sample is drawn from a study of T cell responses to AZD1222 COVID-19 vaccine. Broader study findings: The donors showed a predominance of white British ancestry and of females, with possible underestimation of clonal diversity. Baseline serostatus was positive in only 5 to 7 AZD1222 recipients. Epitopes outside B.1.351 and B.1.1.7 mutated regions reportedly drew nearly half of spike TCRs.

V usage is TRBV10-3 and J usage is TRBJ2-7; D may correspond to TRBD1 or TRBD2 (5 bases each). The sample consisted of peripheral blood, taken 28 days after the second AZD1222 dose. The source of this sequence is an adult who received the AZD1222 COVID-19 vaccine. CDR3 loop: CAISGERRPGGEQYF. CDR3 DNA: TGTGCCATCAGTGGGGAAAGACGGCCTGGGGGCGAGCAGTACTTC.